The clone carrying this T cell receptor (beta chain) showed up just once. This record comes from a study of technical replicates of blood from several donors. Profiled with immunoSEQ multiplex PCR; TCRdb holds only in-frame clones, not every one. Among about 83,000 clones listed, 75% to 95% were seen once. CDR1 is KGHSH, CDR2 LQKENI, per germline. The CDR3 runs 17 residues. V lost 4 bases, J lost 5 bases, and 22 bases lay in between. The chain couples TRBV18 to TRBJ2-3; weak D call: TRBD2 (6 bases). This TCR came from a human donor in good health. Sequencing was done on a sample of T cells isolated from PBMCs. Here the CDR3 reads CASSRLDDGSYLDTQYF. The CDR3 coding sequence is TGTGCCAGCTCACGATTAGACGACGGGAGCTATTTAGATACGCAGTATTTT. The complete variable domain, with remaining parts taken from reference TRBV18 and TRBJ2-3, reads NAGVMQNPRHLVRRRGQEARLRCSPMKGHSHVYWYRQLPEEGLKFMVYLQKENIIDESGMPKERFSAEFPKEGPSILRIQQVVRGDSAAYFCASSRLDDGSYLDTQYFGPGTRLTVL.